Presented here are 13 T cell receptor beta chains from one specimen sequenced in a study of blood T cell repertoires in COVID-19. The table came from immunoSEQ multiplex PCR; TCRdb's copy has only in-frame clones and leaves some out. The sample has over 150,000 clones, over 70% seen once. Input material: peripheral blood. These receptors all stem from a woman at least 80 years old with active or convalescent COVID-19.

V usage is TRBV6-6 and J usage is TRBJ1-6; D ambiguous. The CDR3 has 15 residues. With 2 bases removed from V and 0 bases from J, the gap between germline ends came to 5 bases. Germline CDR1 reads MNHNY; CDR2 reads SVGAGI (reference sequence). CDR3 sequence: CASSYESSYNSPLHF. The CDR3 DNA reads TGTGCCAGCAGTTACGAGAGCTCCTATAATTCACCCCTCCACTTT.

The genes are TRBV19 and TRBJ2-2, with D unresolved. The V and J ends lost 6 bases and 1 base respectively, with 6 bases between them. This CDR3 is built from 13 residues. Germline CDR1 and CDR2: LNHDA and SQIVND (reference sequence). The CDR3 protein is CASSHKNTGELFF. Here the CDR3 DNA reads TGTGCCAGTAGCCACAAGAACACCGGGGAGCTGTTTTTT.

The J gene is TRBJ1-5, the V gene TRBV6-1, with 8 bases fitting TRBD1. Trimming cost V 2 bases and J 2 bases; bases outside gene matches: 2. This CDR3 comprises 15 residues. The germline gives CDR1 MNHNS, CDR2 SASEGT. The CDR3 reads CASSELDRGNQPQHF. The CDR3, as DNA: TGTGCCAGCAGTGAATTGGACAGGGGCAATCAGCCCCAGCATTTT.

The chain has TRBV6-5 and TRBJ1-3; D uncertain. CDR3 length: 16 residues. Trimming pared 3 bases from V and 1 base from J, leaving 13 bases between. Germline CDR1 is MNHEY and CDR2 is SVGAGI. CDR3 loop: CASSYKIGSSGNTIYF. The CDR3 coding sequence is TGTGCCAGCAGTTATAAAATCGGGTCTTCTGGAAACACCATATATTTT.

This chain links TRBV7-2 with TRBJ1-2; D might be TRBD1 (5 bases). The germline V and J ends were trimmed by 7 bases and 1 base, with 22 bases remaining between them. The CDR3 contains 17 residues. Germline values: CDR1 SGHTA, CDR2 FQGNSA. The CDR3 sequence: CASTLGQGSNFNYGYTF. CDR3 DNA: TGTGCCAGCACCTTGGGTCAGGGAAGCAATTTTAACTATGGCTACACCTTC.

This clone was found a few times. CDR3 bases: TGTGCCAGCAGCTTTGCGGGTCCAGGGAACACTGAAGCTTTCTTT. Protein sequence: CASSFAGPGNTEAFF. The V and J genes are TRBV7-2 and TRBJ1-1; D not resolved. Germline V lookup: CDR1 SGHTA, CDR2 FQGNSA. This CDR3 spans 15 amino acids. V was cut by 3 bases and J by 1 base, with 12 bases left in between. Looking up the rest from reference TRBV7-2 and TRBJ1-1 gives the full variable domain: GAGVSQSPSNKVTEKGKDVELRCDPISGHTALYWYRQSLGQGLEFLIYFQGNSAPDKSGLPSDRFSAERTGGSVSTLTIQRTQQEDSAVYLCASSFAGPGNTEAFFGQGTRLTVV.

This chain connects TRBV2 to TRBJ2-3; D perhaps matches TRBD1 (6 bases). The germline V gene encodes CDR1 SNHLY and CDR2 FYNNEI. This CDR3 region has 19 residues. V was shortened by 6 bases and J by 1 base, with 26 bases between the two germline ends. CDR3 amino acids: CASSANNIGQLLGTDTQYF. CDR3 DNA sequence: TGTGCCAGCAGCGCCAACAACATCGGACAGCTACTCGGCACAGATACGCAGTATTTT.

This chain uses TRBV7-2 with TRBJ2-7, with a weak D call TRBD2 (7 bases). The CDR3 length is 15 residues. CDR1 is SGHTA, CDR2 FQGNSA, per germline. The V and J ends lost 1 base and 0 bases respectively, with 10 bases between them. The CDR3 sequence: CASSLGAGASYEQYF. As DNA, the CDR3 is TGTGCCAGCAGCTTAGGGGCGGGGGCCTCCTACGAGCAGTACTTC.

This chain joins TRBV4-3 and TRBJ1-5; tentatively, D is TRBD1 (5 bases). The V end was cut by 0 bases, the J end by 5 bases, with 14 bases between. Per germline, CDR1 LGHNA and CDR2 YSLEER. The CDR3 is 16 residues long. CDR3 amino acids: CASSQDLGQGYQPQHF. The DNA of the CDR3 is TGCGCCAGCAGCCAAGATCTAGGGCAGGGCTATCAGCCCCAGCATTTT.

The chain uses TRBV19 and TRBJ1-4; 7 bases are shared with TRBD1. The CDR3 loop spans 15 amino acids. The germline gives CDR1 LNHDA, CDR2 SQIVND (reference sequence). The junction had 12 bases not matched to a gene; V was cut back by 7 bases and J by 7 bases. The CDR3 region has the DNA TGTGCCAGTAACCTACCAGGGGGGTCAGGTGAAAAACTGTTTTTT. As protein: CASNLPGGSGEKLFF.

The chain has TRBV5-1 and TRBJ2-3; 16 positions agree with TRBD2. CDR1 SGHRS and CDR2 YFSETQ come from the germline V gene. The J segment lost 3 bases and the V segment lost 4 bases, leaving 2 bases of the junction unmatched. The CDR3 has 16 amino acids. The DNA of the CDR3 is TGCGCCAGCAGCATGGGACTAGCGGGGGGGACAGATACGCAGTATTTT. It is translated as CASSMGLAGGTDTQYF.

This sequence joins TRBV11-3 and TRBJ2-2, with D perhaps TRBD1 (5 bases). Germline V lookup: CDR1 SGHNT, CDR2 YENEEA. CDR3 size: 14 residues. Trimming pared 0 bases from V and 6 bases from J, leaving 8 bases between. The CDR3 region has the DNA TGTGCCAGCAGCTTAGACAGGGTCCCCGGGGAGCTGTTTTTT. It is translated as CASSLDRVPGELFF.

This chain joins TRBV6-5 and TRBJ1-5, with 7 bases matching TRBD1. V lost 7 bases to trimming and J lost 6 bases; unmatched junction nucleotides: 12. Germline CDR1 is MNHEY and CDR2 is SVGAGI. The CDR3 runs 15 residues. CDR3 DNA: TGTGCCAGCACCTCGACAGGGAAGGCCGGTCAGCCCCAGCATTTT. Its translation: CASTSTGKAGQPQHF.